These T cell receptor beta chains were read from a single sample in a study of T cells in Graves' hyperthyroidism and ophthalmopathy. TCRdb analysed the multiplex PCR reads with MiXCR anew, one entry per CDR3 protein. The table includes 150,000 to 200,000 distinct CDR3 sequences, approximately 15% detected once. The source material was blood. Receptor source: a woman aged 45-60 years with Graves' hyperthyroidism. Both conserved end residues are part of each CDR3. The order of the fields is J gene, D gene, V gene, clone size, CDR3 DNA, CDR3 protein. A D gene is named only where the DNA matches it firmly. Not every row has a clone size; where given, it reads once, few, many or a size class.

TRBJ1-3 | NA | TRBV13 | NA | TGTGCCAGCAGCTTACCAGGTATCAAGGCCTCTGGAAACACCATATATTTT | CASSLPGIKASGNTIYF
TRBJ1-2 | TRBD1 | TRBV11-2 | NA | TGTGCCAGCAGCCAAGGGCCTCCGGGACAGGGGATCTATGGCTACACCTTC | CASSQGPPGQGIYGYTF
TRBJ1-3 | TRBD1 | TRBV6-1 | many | TGTGCCAGCACCGACAGGGTATCCTCTGGAAACACCATATATTTT | CASTDRVSSGNTIYF
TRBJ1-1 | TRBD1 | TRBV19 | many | TGTGCCAGTAGTACCCAGGGGGGCACTGAAGCTTTCTTT | CASSTQGGTEAFF
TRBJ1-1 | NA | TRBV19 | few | TGTGCCAGTAGCACAAAGGGCATGAACACTGAAGCTTTCTTT | CASSTKGMNTEAFF
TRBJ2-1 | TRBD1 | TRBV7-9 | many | TGTGCCAGCAGCCGAGGGTTCGGGACAGTTCAAGTGGTGCAGTTCTTC | CASSRGFGTVQVVQFF
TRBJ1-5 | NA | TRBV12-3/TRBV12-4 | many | TGTGCCAGCACCTTAGGGTTGCTTTCAGGCCAGCCCCAGCATTTT | CASTLGLLSGQPQHF
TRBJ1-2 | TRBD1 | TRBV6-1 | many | TGTGCCAGCAAAAAAGGACAGGGGTTATTATATGGCTACACCTTC | CASKKGQGLLYGYTF
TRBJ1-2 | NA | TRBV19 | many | TGTGCCAGTAGCCCCACAGGAAAGGGAAACTATGGCTACACCTTC | CASSPTGKGNYGYTF
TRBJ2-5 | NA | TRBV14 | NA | TGTGCCAGCAGCCAATCTCAGACTAGAGGTAGAGGGACCCAGTACTTC | CASSQSQTRGRGTQYF
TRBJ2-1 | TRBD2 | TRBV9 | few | TGTGCCAGCAGCGTAGGCGGGGGGGCGGTAAATGAGCAGTTCTTC | CASSVGGGAVNEQFF
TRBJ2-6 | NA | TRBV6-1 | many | TGTGCCAGCAGTGCAGACAGTCGCTGGTCCGGGGCCAACGTCCTGACTTTC | CASSADSRWSGANVLTF
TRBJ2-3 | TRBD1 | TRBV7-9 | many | TGTGCCAGTGCCGGGACAGGGGCTGCGAGCACAGATACGCAGTATTTT | CASAGTGAASTDTQYF
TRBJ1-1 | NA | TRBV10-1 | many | TGCGCCAGCAGTGAATCCCCGAACACTGAAGCTTTCTTT | CASSESPNTEAFF
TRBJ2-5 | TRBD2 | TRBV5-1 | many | TGCGCCAGCAGTTTAGCGGGGGGTCCGAAAGAGACCCAGTACTTC | CASSLAGGPKETQYF
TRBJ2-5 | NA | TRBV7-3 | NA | TGTGCCAGCAGCTTAATAGCGCAGGGTACATCCGGGGAGACCCAGTACTTC | CASSLIAQGTSGETQYF
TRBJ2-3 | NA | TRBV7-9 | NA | TGTGCCAGCAGCCAAGATCCCGTGGGGGGCTATACGCAGTATTTT | CASSQDPVGGYTQYF
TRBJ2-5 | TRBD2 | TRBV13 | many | TGTGCCAGCGTTAAGCGGGGACAAGAGACCCAGTACTTC | CASVKRGQETQYF
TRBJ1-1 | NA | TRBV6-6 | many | TGTGCCAGCAGTTACTCGGAGGGGAACACTGAAGCTTTCTTT | CASSYSEGNTEAFF
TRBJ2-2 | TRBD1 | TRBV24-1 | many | TGTGCCACCAGTGATTCTCCCAGGGGGCGTTTAAGCACCGGGGAGCTGTTTTTT | CATSDSPRGRLSTGELFF
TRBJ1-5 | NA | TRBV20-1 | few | TGCAGTGCTCAGCCCCGGGGCTGGTATAGCAATCAGCCCCAGCATTTT | CSAQPRGWYSNQPQHF
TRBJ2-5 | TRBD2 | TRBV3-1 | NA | TGTGCCAGCCAAAACACACCGGGGACTAAAGAGACCCAGTACTTC | CASQNTPGTKETQYF
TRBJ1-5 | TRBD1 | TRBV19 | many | TGTGCCAGTAGAGAGGGACAGGTTCGTAGCAATCAGCCCCAGCATTTT | CASREGQVRSNQPQHF
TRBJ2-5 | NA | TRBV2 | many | TGTGCCAGCGAGGATCAGCGGGACAGACAAGAGACCCAGTACTTC | CASEDQRDRQETQYF
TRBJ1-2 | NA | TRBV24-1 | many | TGTGCCACCAGCACGGCCGCAGGGACCTATGGCTACACCTTC | CATSTAAGTYGYTF
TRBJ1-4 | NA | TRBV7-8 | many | TGTGCCAGCAGCCCAAAGATAGTTGGCGAAAAACTGTTTTTT | CASSPKIVGEKLFF
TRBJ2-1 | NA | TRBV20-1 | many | TGCAGTGCTCCTCCGGGGACCGGCTACAATGAGCAGTTCTTC | CSAPPGTGYNEQFF
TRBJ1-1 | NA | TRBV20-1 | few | TGCAGTGCTAGAGATGGGGGGCGGGACACTGAAGCTTTCTTT | CSARDGGRDTEAFF